This T cell receptor beta chain was profiled in a study of T cell changes during pregnancy in multiple sclerosis. Here immunoSEQ multiplex PCR was the method, and the copy in TCRdb shows in-frame clones only, minus some. Here the sample spans 40,000 to 50,000 clones, 91% being singletons. The CDR3 spans 13 residues. Trimming left V 7 bases short and J 0 bases short, with 7 bases between. Germline assignment: CDR1 PRHDT and CDR2 FYEKMQ (reference sequence). The source material was CD8+ T cells from peripheral blood mononuclear cells, sampled after pregnancy. The clonotype comes from a female donor with multiple sclerosis, enrolled in a pregnancy study. This chain links TRBV13 with TRBJ2-1; D is ambiguous. This CDR3 reads CASTYISYNEQFF. The CDR3 coding sequence is TGTGCCAGCACTTATATCTCCTACAATGAGCAGTTCTTC.